A single sample is the source of the 29 T cell receptor beta chains below, sequenced in a study of CD8+ T cells in alopecia areata (dated by TCRdb to between 2017 and 2018). What the time point label conveys for this sample: baseline before oral tofacitinib. Library prep was done by the immunoSEQ multiplex PCR assay. RNA was extracted from all samples and reverse transcribed into cDNA, which served as template for TCR sequencing. The clones in this table, taken by TCRdb from immuneACCESS, are in-frame only. Not every clone is retained; where verified, under half of the shortfall comes from an unresolved V gene, and the cause of the rest is unknown. The sample table lists 140,000 to 150,000 clones, about three fifths of them with a count of one. The top ten hold 5% to 7% of the sample. The sample was CD4+ T cells sorted from blood, taken at week 0. All receptors derive from a human donor with alopecia areata.

The chain links TRBV5-1 to TRBJ2-7, with 7 bases fitting TRBD1. The V segment lost 4 bases and the J segment 6 bases; nucleotides outside the gene matches: 19. This CDR3 has 17 amino acids. Germline lookup yields CDR1 SGHRS and CDR2 YFSETQ. The CDR3, as DNA: TGCGCCAGCAGCCCGGAACCCGGACAGGCCCACAACTCCGAGCAGTACTTC. Protein product: CASSPEPGQAHNSEQYF.

This chain uses TRBV27 with TRBJ1-1; 7 bases align to TRBD1. Per the germline V gene, CDR1 is MNHEY and CDR2 is SMNVEV (reference sequence). The V and J ends lost 3 bases and 4 bases, in that order; junction bases with no gene match: 5. CDR3 length: 14 residues. The CDR3 nucleotides read TGTGCCAGCAGTTTGGGCAGGGGGACCACTGAAGCTTTCTTT. This gives the protein CASSLGRGTTEAFF.

The genes are TRBV5-1 and TRBJ1-1, with 8 bases matching TRBD1. Germline lookup yields CDR1 SGHRS and CDR2 YFSETQ. The CDR3 is 14 amino acids. The ends lost 4 bases at V and 1 base at J; junction bases unmatched: 3. CDR3 nucleotides: TGCGCCAGCAGCCGTGGGACAGGGAACACTGAAGCTTTCTTT. As protein: CASSRGTGNTEAFF. The variable domain in full, completed from reference TRBV5-1 and TRBJ1-1, reads KAGVTQTPRYLIKTRGQQVTLSCSPISGHRSVSWYQQTPGQGLQFLFEYFSETQRNKGNFPGRFSGRQFSNSRSEMNVSTLELGDSALYLCASSRGTGNTEAFFGQGTRLTVV.

The V gene is TRBV4-2, the J gene TRBJ1-3; no reliable D call. CDR1 and CDR2 from the germline V gene are LGHNA and YNFKEQ. This CDR3 is built from 16 residues. Trimming pared 0 bases from V and 4 bases from J, leaving 13 bases between. The CDR3 DNA sequence: TGTGCCAGCAGCCAAGATGGAGCAGTGGTGGGAAACACCATATATTTT. Protein sequence: CASSQDGAVVGNTIYF.

The chain has TRBV5-6 and TRBJ2-7; D tentatively fits TRBD1 or TRBD2 (6 bases each). The V end was cut by 4 bases, the J end by 7 bases, with 21 bases between. Germline loops: CDR1 SGHDT, CDR2 YYEEEE. The CDR3 totals 15 residues. DNA for the CDR3: TGTGCCAGCAGCCCCAGAGTCGGGGGCCTAAGGGAGCAGTACTTC. This encodes CASSPRVGGLREQYF.

The V and J genes are TRBV30 and TRBJ2-4; D tentatively fits TRBD1 or TRBD2 (5 bases each). Trimming removed 8 bases from V and 0 bases from J, with 14 bases in between. Germline V gene lookup returns CDR1 GTSNPN and CDR2 SVGIG (reference sequence). This CDR3 has 14 amino acids. CDR3 amino acids: CAGAGKLAKNIQYF. In nucleotides, the CDR3 is TGTGCCGGGGCCGGGAAATTAGCCAAAAACATTCAGTACTTC.

The chain employs TRBV5-1 and TRBJ1-1; 8 bases fit TRBD1. The CDR3 length is 12 residues. Germline CDR1 reads SGHRS; CDR2 reads YFSETQ. The V gene end was trimmed by 0 bases and the J gene end by 10 bases; junction bases not matched to a gene: 2. CDR3 region: CASSLGTGGAFF. CDR3 bases: TGCGCCAGCAGCTTGGGAACAGGGGGAGCTTTCTTT.

The V gene is TRBV4-2, the J gene TRBJ2-3; D might be TRBD2 (5 bases). Germline-derived CDR1 and CDR2 are LGHNA and YNFKEQ. This CDR3 region has 18 residues. Deletions cut 0 bases from V and 1 base from J, with 17 bases between. DNA for the CDR3: TGTGCCAGCAGCCAAGACCGACGGTGGGGAGAGGGCACAGATACGCAGTATTTT. Its protein product is CASSQDRRWGEGTDTQYF.

The V gene is TRBV7-9, the J gene TRBJ1-2; D remains unclear. Trimming took off 0 bases at V and 8 bases at J, with 7 bases between the two ends. CDR1 is SEHNR, CDR2 FQNEAQ, per germline (reference sequence). The length of the CDR3 is 12 residues. The CDR3 DNA follows: TGTGCCAGCAGCTTAGCGCCCGGCGGCTACACCTTC. Residues: CASSLAPGGYTF.

This sequence joins TRBV7-2 and TRBJ1-1, with 8 bases lining up with TRBD1. V lost 6 bases, J lost 1 base, and 4 bases stayed unmatched. Looked up from germline, CDR1 is SGHTA and CDR2 is FQGNSA. The CDR3 loop spans 14 amino acids. CDR3 sequence reads: CASSPTGGNTEAFF. The CDR3 DNA reads TGTGCCAGCAGTCCAACAGGGGGGAACACTGAAGCTTTCTTT.

The chain couples TRBV6-5 to TRBJ2-5; 13 bases are shared with TRBD2. Germline V lookup: CDR1 MNHEY, CDR2 SVGAGI. V shed 3 bases, J shed 2 bases, and the junction held 3 bases outside the gene matches. CDR3 length: 16 residues. The CDR3 spells CASSYGTSGTQETQYF. Written as DNA, the CDR3 is TGTGCCAGCAGTTATGGGACTAGCGGGACTCAAGAGACCCAGTACTTC.

On this clone itself: The germline gene is not matched at one end of the junction; a read error may be the cause. The rearrangement uses TRBV7-7 and TRBJ2-3; D gene uncertain. The CDR3 sequence is 13 residues long. CDR1 SSHAT and CDR2 FNYEAQ come from the germline V gene (reference sequence). The CDR3 loop reads CASSLVGSDTQYF. The CDR3, as DNA: TGTGCTAGCAGCTTAGTGGGTTCAGATACGCAGTATTTT.

This clone turned up a few times. J is TRBJ2-7 and V is TRBV18; D is uncertain. CDR3 length: 11 amino acids. Germline values: CDR1 KGHSH, CDR2 LQKENI. Trimming removed 4 bases from V and 0 bases from J, with 1 base in between. CDR3 protein: CASSLSYEQYF. Written as DNA, the CDR3 is TGTGCCAGCTCACTCTCCTACGAGCAGTACTTC.

This clone appeared many times. The chain has TRBV10-1 and TRBJ2-1; perhaps D is TRBD1 or TRBD2 (5 bases each). The V end was cut by 4 bases, the J end by 7 bases, with 11 bases between. Looked up from germline, CDR1 is WNHNN and CDR2 is SYGVQD (reference sequence). The CDR3 runs 13 residues. Here the CDR3 DNA reads TGCGCCAGCAGTGTTTCGGGGCAAAATGAGCAGTTCTTC. Its protein is CASSVSGQNEQFF.

The CDR3 region is CASSLARGRRGYTF. In nucleotides, the CDR3 is TGTGCCAGCAGCTTAGCGAGGGGGCGACGGGGCTACACCTTC. The chain links TRBV7-2 to TRBJ1-2; 7 nucleotides agree with TRBD1. Germline V gene sequence: CDR1 SGHTA, CDR2 FQGNSA. CDR3 length: 14 residues. Trimming at V came to 0 bases and at J to 8 bases, leaving 6 bases not matched to a gene.

This clone appeared many times. This chain joins TRBV19 and TRBJ2-1; D remains ambiguous. Trimming removed 6 bases from V and 0 bases from J, with 12 bases in between. This CDR3 contains 15 residues. Germline V CDR1 and CDR2: LNHDA, SQIVND (reference sequence). CDR3 DNA: TGTGCCAGTAGACAAGACACGAGCTCCTACAATGAGCAGTTCTTC. Amino acids: CASRQDTSSYNEQFF.

This clone was counted between two and nine times. The V call is TRBV6-5, the J call TRBJ1-1; D is ambiguous. Germline V gene lookup returns CDR1 MNHEY and CDR2 SVGAGI. Trimming left V 0 bases short and J 5 bases short, with 10 bases between. CDR3 length: 14 amino acids. The CDR3 sequence: CASSYSGSRTEAFF. For the CDR3, the DNA is TGTGCCAGCAGTTACTCCGGCAGCCGTACTGAAGCTTTCTTT.

The chain has TRBV6-6 and TRBJ2-7; the D is unclear. Germline CDR1 and CDR2: MNHNY and SVGAGI (reference sequence). The ends were cut back, 6 bases at V and 1 base at J, with 4 bases in the middle. CDR3 length: 11 residues. The CDR3 loop reads CASSMSYEQYF. The CDR3 coding sequence is TGTGCCAGCAGCATGTCCTACGAGCAGTACTTC.

This clone has only a few counts. The chain is built from TRBV27 and TRBJ1-5; unclear D gene. In germline, CDR1 is MNHEY, CDR2 SMNVEV (reference sequence). Trimming stripped 2 bases from V and 9 bases from J, with 8 bases between. CDR3 length: 12 amino acids. As DNA, the CDR3 is TGTGCCAGCAGTTTAAATGGTGGGCCCCAGCATTTT. Protein: CASSLNGGPQHF.

The V call is TRBV2, the J call TRBJ2-5; 13 positions match TRBD2. The CDR3 totals 18 residues. V dropped 6 bases and J dropped 5; count of bases not matched to a gene: 15. Per the germline V gene, CDR1 is SNHLY and CDR2 is FYNNEI. In DNA form, the CDR3 reads TGTGCCAGCAGGGACCGACTAGCGGGGGGCTGGCGTCAGGAGACCCAGTACTTC. Protein product: CASRDRLAGGWRQETQYF.

This chain uses TRBV2 with TRBJ2-1; D is undetermined. The V and J ends lost 7 bases and 0 bases respectively, with 7 bases between them. The CDR3 extends over 13 amino acids. In germline, CDR1 is SNHLY, CDR2 FYNNEI. CDR3 in amino acids: CASKTASYNEQFF. The CDR3 DNA follows: TGTGCCAGCAAAACTGCCTCCTACAATGAGCAGTTCTTC.

This chain uses TRBV2 with TRBJ1-4; perhaps TRBD1 as D (6 bases). V dropped 7 bases and J dropped 8 bases, with 20 bases sitting between them. CDR3 length equals 15 residues. Germline CDR1 is SNHLY and CDR2 is FYNNEI. This CDR3 is CASIRGGTQDEKLFF. CDR3 nucleotide sequence: TGTGCCAGCATCAGAGGGGGGACGCAGGACGAAAAACTGTTTTTT.

This clone has a handful of counts. The same CDR3 also results from other DNA sequences found in this sample. V usage is TRBV29-1 and J usage is TRBJ1-2; 8 bases fit TRBD1. Germline values: CDR1 SQVTM, CDR2 ANQGSEA. The CDR3 runs 12 residues. Trimming took 7 bases from V and 2 from J; bases not matched to a gene: 3. This CDR3 reads CSAGTGNYGYTF. CDR3 nucleotide sequence: TGCAGCGCCGGGACAGGCAACTATGGCTACACCTTC.

This clone has more than one count but fewer than ten. The chain uses TRBV7-8 and TRBJ1-2; TRBD1 matches at 9 bases. V shed 5 bases and J 8 bases; nucleotides not matched to a gene: 12. Germline V CDR1 and CDR2: SGHVS, FQNEAQ. The CDR3 has 15 amino acids. In DNA, the CDR3 is TGTGCCAGCAGCCTACGAAGAGACAGGGGGGGAGGCTACACCTTC. This codes for CASSLRRDRGGGYTF. Variable domain in full (rest from reference TRBV7-8 and TRBJ1-2): GAGVSQSPRYKVAKRGQDVALRCDPISGHVSLFWYQQALGQGPEFLTYFQNEAQLDKSGLPSDRFFAERPEGSVSTLKIQRTQQEDSAVYLCASSLRRDRGGGYTFGSGTRLTVV.

V gene TRBV7-9 combines with J gene TRBJ1-2, with 7 bases fitting TRBD1. The junction had 11 bases not matched to a gene; V was cut back by 4 bases and J by 3 bases. From germline, CDR1 is SEHNR and CDR2 FQNEAQ (reference sequence). The CDR3 has 16 amino acids. The CDR3 sequence is CASSSGEQGFYYGYTF. In DNA form, the CDR3 reads TGTGCCAGCAGCTCCGGGGAACAGGGGTTTTACTATGGCTACACCTTC.

This sequence joins TRBV4-1 and TRBJ2-5; D remains ambiguous. Germline CDR1 reads MGHRA; CDR2 reads YSYEKL. CDR3 length equals 13 residues. V lost 5 bases, J lost 2 bases, and 9 bases lay in between. The CDR3 loop is CASSILFQETQYF. As DNA, the CDR3 is TGCGCCAGCAGCATACTCTTTCAAGAGACCCAGTACTTC.

This chain connects TRBV29-1 to TRBJ2-1; no clear D gene. The CDR3 spans 13 residues. The germline V gene encodes CDR1 SQVTM and CDR2 ANQGSEA. With 7 bases removed from V and 0 bases from J, the gap between germline ends came to 10 bases. CDR3 sequence (DNA): TGCAGCGCAACACCTAGCTCCTACAATGAGCAGTTCTTC. It encodes CSATPSSYNEQFF.

The chain has TRBV5-1 and TRBJ1-5; 9 nucleotides align to TRBD1. Germline lookup yields CDR1 SGHRS and CDR2 YFSETQ. J was trimmed by 7 bases and V by 4 bases; bases with no gene match: 9. The CDR3 contains 15 residues. The CDR3: CASSPGATGGQPQHF. The CDR3 DNA reads TGCGCCAGCAGCCCCGGGGCGACAGGGGGACAGCCCCAGCATTTT.

V gene TRBV5-1 combines with J gene TRBJ1-1; D call uncertain. Germline-derived CDR1 and CDR2 are SGHRS and YFSETQ. V was cut by 0 bases and J by 3 bases, with 12 bases left in between. The CDR3 runs 15 residues. CDR3 loop: CASSLEPGRDTEAFF. CDR3 nucleotides: TGCGCCAGCAGCTTGGAGCCGGGGAGGGACACTGAAGCTTTCTTT.